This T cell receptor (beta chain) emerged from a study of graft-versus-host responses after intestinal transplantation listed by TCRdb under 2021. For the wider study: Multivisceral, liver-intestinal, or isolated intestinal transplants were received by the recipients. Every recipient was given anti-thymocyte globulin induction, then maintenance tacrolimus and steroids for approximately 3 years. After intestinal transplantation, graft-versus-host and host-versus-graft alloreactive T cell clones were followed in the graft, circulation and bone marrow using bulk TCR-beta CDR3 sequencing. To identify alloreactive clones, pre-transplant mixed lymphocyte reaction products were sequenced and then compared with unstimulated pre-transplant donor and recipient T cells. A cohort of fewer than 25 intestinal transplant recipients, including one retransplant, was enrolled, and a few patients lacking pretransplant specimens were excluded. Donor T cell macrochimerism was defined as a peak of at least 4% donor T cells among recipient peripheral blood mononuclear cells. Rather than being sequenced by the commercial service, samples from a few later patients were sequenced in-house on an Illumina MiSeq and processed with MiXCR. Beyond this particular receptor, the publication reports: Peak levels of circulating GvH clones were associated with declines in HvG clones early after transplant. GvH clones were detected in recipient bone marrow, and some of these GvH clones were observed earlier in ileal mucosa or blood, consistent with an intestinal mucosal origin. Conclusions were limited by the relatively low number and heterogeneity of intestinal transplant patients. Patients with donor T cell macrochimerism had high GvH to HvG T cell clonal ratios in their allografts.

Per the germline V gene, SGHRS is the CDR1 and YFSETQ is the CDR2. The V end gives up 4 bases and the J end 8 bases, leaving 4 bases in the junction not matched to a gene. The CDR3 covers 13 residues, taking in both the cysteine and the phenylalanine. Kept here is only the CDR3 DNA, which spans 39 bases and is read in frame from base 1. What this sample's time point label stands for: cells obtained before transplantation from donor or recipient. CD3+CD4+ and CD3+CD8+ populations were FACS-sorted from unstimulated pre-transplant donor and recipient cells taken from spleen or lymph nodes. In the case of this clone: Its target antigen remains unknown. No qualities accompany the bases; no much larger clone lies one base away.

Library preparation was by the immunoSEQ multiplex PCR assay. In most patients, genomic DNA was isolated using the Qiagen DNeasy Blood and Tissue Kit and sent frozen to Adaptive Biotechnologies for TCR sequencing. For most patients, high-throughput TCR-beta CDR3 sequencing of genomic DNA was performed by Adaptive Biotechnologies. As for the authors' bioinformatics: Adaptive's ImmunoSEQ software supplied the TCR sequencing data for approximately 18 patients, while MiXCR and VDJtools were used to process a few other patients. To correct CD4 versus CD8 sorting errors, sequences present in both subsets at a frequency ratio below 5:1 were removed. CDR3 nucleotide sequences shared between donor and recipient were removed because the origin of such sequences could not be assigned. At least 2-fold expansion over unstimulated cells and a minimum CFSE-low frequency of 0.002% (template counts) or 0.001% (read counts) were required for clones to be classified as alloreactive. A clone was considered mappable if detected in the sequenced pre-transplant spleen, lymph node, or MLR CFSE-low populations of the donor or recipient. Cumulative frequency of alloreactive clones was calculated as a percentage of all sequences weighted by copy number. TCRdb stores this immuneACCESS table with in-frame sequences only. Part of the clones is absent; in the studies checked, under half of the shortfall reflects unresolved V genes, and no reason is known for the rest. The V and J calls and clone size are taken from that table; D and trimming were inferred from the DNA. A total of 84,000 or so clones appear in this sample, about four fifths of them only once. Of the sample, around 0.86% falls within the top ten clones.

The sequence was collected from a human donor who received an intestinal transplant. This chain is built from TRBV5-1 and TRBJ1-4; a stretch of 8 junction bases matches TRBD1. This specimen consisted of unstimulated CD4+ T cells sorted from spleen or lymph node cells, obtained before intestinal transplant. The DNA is TGCGCCAGCAGCGCAGGGGGCTTGGAAAAACTGTTTTTT. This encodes CASSAGGLEKLFF.